Detailed here is one TCR beta chain. TCRdb's copy holds only in-frame clones and misses some; the assay was immunoSEQ multiplex PCR. Of 75,000 to 100,000 clones in the sample, approximately 90% were seen once. Trimming stripped 1 base from V and 13 bases from J, with 8 bases between. The CDR3 has 10 amino acids. Germline V CDR1 and CDR2: SNHLY, FYNNEI. The sample belongs to a study of OX40 agonist ivuxolimab in advanced cancers. This sequence originates from an adult with an advanced solid tumor such as melanoma, head and neck, liver or kidney cancer. The rearrangement links TRBV2 to TRBJ2-7; D not resolved. The sequences come from CD4+ or CD8+ T cells sorted from blood, collected in a trial of the OX40 agonist ivuxolimab. Here the CDR3 DNA reads TGTGCCAGCAGTGAAGGGGCAGTATACTTC. Encoded protein: CASSEGAVYF.